The rows below give T cell receptor beta chains drawn from one sample of a study of T-cell reconstitution after alpha-beta-depleted transplantation in children. Using its own MiXCR run on the PCR reads, TCRdb lists one record per CDR3 protein. The data hold 90,000 to 130,000 distinct CDR3 sequences, with 10% observed a single time. The input for sequencing was PBMCs from the stem cell graft donor, taken from the stem cell graft. Receptors originate from a human donor who donated a stem cell graft to a child with acute lymphoblastic leukemia. The CDR3 runs from the conserved cysteine through the conserved F or W. D genes are given only for firm matches. Clone size is stated in some rows and not others, as once, few, many or a class when expanded.

>many|-|TRBV7-2|TRBJ2-6
CASSPGETGANVLTF
TGTGCCAGCAGTCCAGGGGAGACTGGGGCCAACGTCCTGACTTTC
>many|TRBD2|TRBV7-2|TRBJ2-1
CASSLGTSGRRRGNEQFF
TGTGCCAGCAGCCTAGGGACTAGCGGGAGGCGACGGGGGAATGAGCAGTTCTTC
>-|-|TRBV11-3|TRBJ2-4
CASSPRPRLAKNIQYF
TGTGCCAGCAGCCCGAGACCGAGGCTAGCCAAAAACATTCAGTACTTC
>many|TRBD1|TRBV4-3|TRBJ1-1
CASSPDRVSFMNTEAFF
TGCGCCAGCAGCCCAGACAGGGTGAGTTTTATGAACACTGAAGCTTTCTTT
>many|TRBD1|TRBV7-6|TRBJ2-7
CASSSLTGESEQYF
TGTGCCAGCAGCTCCTTGACAGGGGAAAGCGAGCAGTACTTC
>many|-|TRBV9|TRBJ2-7
CASSPSLALANEQYF
TGTGCCAGCAGCCCCAGCCTAGCGTTGGCCAACGAGCAGTACTTC
>many|-|TRBV3-1|TRBJ2-2
CASSQGGVTGELFF
TGTGCCAGCAGCCAGGGGGGTGTGACCGGGGAGCTGTTTTTT
>many|-|TRBV6-5|TRBJ2-3
CASSLGFTDTQYF
TGTGCCAGCAGTTTGGGCTTCACAGATACGCAGTATTTT
>many|-|TRBV7-2|TRBJ2-7
CASSLLGTSYEQYF
TGTGCCAGCAGCTTATTGGGGACCAGCTACGAGCAGTACTTC
>many|-|TRBV27|TRBJ1-1
CASSLSLVNTEAFF
TGTGCCAGCAGTTTATCGTTGGTGAACACTGAAGCTTTCTTT
>many|TRBD1|TRBV12-3/TRBV12-4|TRBJ2-2
CASRTGVNSGELFF
TGTGCCAGCAGGACAGGGGTAAATTCCGGGGAGCTGTTTTTT
>many|-|TRBV5-1|TRBJ1-5
CASTLYMVRQGGDQPQHF
TGCGCCAGCACCCTCTACATGGTCCGGCAGGGTGGGGATCAGCCCCAGCATTTT
>many|TRBD1|TRBV12-3/TRBV12-4|TRBJ1-6
CASSLKGALGSPLHF
TGTGCCAGCAGTTTAAAGGGGGCGCTGGGTTCACCCCTCCACTTT
>many|TRBD2|TRBV27|TRBJ2-7
CASSQRVAGPYEQYF
TGTGCCAGCAGTCAAAGGGTAGCGGGGCCCTACGAGCAGTACTTC
>many|-|TRBV18|TRBJ2-7
CASSPRDAGLREQYF
TGTGCCAGCTCACCTCGCGATGCAGGGTTGAGAGAGCAGTACTTC
>-|-|TRBV20-1|TRBJ2-5
CSASKERETQYF
TGCAGTGCTAGCAAGGAGAGGGAGACCCAGTACTTC
>many|-|TRBV7-9|TRBJ2-2
CASSSPGVWTGELFF
TGTGCCAGCAGCTCTCCAGGGGTTTGGACCGGGGAGCTGTTTTTT
>many|TRBD1|TRBV12-3/TRBV12-4|TRBJ2-6
CASRSPGQGPGANVLTF
TGTGCCAGCAGGTCTCCGGGACAGGGCCCTGGGGCCAACGTCCTGACTTTC
>-|-|TRBV7-9|TRBJ2-7
CASSLTRVAYEQYF
TGTGCCAGCAGCTTAACTCGGGTTGCCTACGAGCAGTACTTC
>many|-|TRBV12-3/TRBV12-4|TRBJ1-2
CASRRVGSKGYGYTF
TGTGCCAGCAGAAGAGTCGGGAGTAAGGGCTATGGCTACACCTTC
>many|-|TRBV5-8|TRBJ2-7
CASSLPRSSGSSYEQYF
TGTGCCAGCAGCTTGCCAAGGAGTAGCGGAAGCTCCTACGAGCAGTACTTC
>many|TRBD1|TRBV9|TRBJ2-5
CASALGTGALQETQYF
TGTGCCAGCGCCCTCGGGACAGGGGCCCTCCAAGAGACCCAGTACTTC
>many|-|TRBV7-2|TRBJ2-1
CASSLALSSYNEQFF
TGTGCCAGCAGCTTAGCACTGAGCTCCTACAATGAGCAGTTCTTC
>-|-|TRBV6-2/TRBV6-3|TRBJ2-1
CASSQGNSYNEQFF
TGTGCCAGCAGCCAGGGGAATTCCTACAATGAGCAGTTCTTC
>many|-|TRBV21-1|TRBJ1-6
CASSLPEDGSYNSPLHF
TGTGCCAGCAGCCTCCCCGAGGATGGGTCCTATAATTCACCCCTCCACTTT
>many|TRBD2|TRBV7-8|TRBJ2-7
CASSTSGGSYEQYF
TGTGCCAGCAGCACGAGCGGGGGCTCCTACGAGCAGTACTTC